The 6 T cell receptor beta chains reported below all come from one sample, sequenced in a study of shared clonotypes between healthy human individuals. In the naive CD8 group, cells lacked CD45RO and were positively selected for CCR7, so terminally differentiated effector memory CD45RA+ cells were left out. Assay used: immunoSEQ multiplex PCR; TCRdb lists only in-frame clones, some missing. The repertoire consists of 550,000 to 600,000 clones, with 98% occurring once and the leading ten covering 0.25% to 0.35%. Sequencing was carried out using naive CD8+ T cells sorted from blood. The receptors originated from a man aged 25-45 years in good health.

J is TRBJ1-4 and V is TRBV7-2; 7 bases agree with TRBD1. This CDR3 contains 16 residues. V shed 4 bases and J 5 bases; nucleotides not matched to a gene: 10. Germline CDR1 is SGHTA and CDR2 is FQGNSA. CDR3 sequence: CASSSVEGQSNEKLFF. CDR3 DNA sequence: TGTGCCAGCAGCTCCGTAGAGGGACAGTCGAATGAAAAACTGTTTTTT.

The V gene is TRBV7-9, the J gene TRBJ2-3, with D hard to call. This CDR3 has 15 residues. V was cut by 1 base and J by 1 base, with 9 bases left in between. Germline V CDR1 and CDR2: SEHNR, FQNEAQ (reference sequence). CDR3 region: CASSLGGGGTDTQYF. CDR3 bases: TGTGCCAGCAGCTTAGGAGGTGGGGGCACAGATACGCAGTATTTT.

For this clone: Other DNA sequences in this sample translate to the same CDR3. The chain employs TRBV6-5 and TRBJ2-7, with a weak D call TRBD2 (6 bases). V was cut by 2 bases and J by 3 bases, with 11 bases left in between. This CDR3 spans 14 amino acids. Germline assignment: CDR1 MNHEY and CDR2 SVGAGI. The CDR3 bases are TGTGCCAGCAGTTACGGGCAGGGACTCTACGAGCAGTACTTC. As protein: CASSYGQGLYEQYF.

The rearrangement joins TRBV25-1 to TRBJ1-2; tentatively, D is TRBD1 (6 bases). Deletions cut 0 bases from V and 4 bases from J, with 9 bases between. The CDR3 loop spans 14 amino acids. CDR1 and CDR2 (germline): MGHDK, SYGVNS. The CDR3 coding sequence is TGTGCCAGCAGTGAATATGGACAGTCCTATGGCTACACCTTC. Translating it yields CASSEYGQSYGYTF.

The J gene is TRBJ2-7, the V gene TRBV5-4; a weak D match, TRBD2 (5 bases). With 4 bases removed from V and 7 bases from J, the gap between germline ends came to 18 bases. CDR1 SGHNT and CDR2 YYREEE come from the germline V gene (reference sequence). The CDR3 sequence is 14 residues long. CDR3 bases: TGTGCCAGCAGCCCGCGGACTTCAAGTCTAGAGCAGTACTTC. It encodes CASSPRTSSLEQYF.

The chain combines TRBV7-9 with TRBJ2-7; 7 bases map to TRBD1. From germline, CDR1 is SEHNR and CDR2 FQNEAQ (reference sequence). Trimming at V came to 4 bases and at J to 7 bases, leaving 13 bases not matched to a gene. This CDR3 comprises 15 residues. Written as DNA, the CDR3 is TGTGCCAGCAGCTGGAGAGAAGACAGGGCTGAAGAGCAGTACTTC. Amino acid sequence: CASSWREDRAEEQYF.